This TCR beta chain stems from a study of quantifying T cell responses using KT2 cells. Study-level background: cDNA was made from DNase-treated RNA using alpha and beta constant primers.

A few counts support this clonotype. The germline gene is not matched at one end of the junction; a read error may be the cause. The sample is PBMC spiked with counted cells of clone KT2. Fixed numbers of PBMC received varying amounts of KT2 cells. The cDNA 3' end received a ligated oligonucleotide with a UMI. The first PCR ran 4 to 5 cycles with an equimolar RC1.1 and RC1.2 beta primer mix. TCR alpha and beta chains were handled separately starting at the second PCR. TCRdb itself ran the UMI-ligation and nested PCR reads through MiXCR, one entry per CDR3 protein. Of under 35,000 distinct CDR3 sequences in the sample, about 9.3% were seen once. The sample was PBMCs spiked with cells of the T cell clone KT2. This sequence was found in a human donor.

The CDR3 coding sequence is TGTGCCAGCAGCTTAGGGGACAGGGCGAACACTGAAGCTTTCTTT. Translated, it gives CASSLGDRANTEAFF. This chain joins TRBV12-3 or TRBV12-4 and TRBJ1-1; 9 bases are a match to TRBD1. CDR3 length: 15 residues.